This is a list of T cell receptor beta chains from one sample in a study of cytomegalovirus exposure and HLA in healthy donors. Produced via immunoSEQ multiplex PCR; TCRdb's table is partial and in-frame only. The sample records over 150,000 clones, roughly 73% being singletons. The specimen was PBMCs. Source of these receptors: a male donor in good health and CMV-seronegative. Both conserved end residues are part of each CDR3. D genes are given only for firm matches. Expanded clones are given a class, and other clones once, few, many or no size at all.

CDR3nt: TGTGCCAGCAGTACCTTGACCGGGGCTAACTATGGCTACACCTTC
CDR3aa: CASSTLTGANYGYTF
d_gene: -
abundance: -
v_gene: TRBV6-5
j_gene: TRBJ1-2

CDR3nt: TGTGCCAGCAGTTTAGGGGGACGCGGGAGGATCCACGAGCAGTACTTC
CDR3aa: CASSLGGRGRIHEQYF
d_gene: TRBD2
abundance: -
v_gene: TRBV28
j_gene: TRBJ2-7

CDR3nt: TGTGCCAGCTCACAATGGGACTTTTCTGAAGCTTTCTTT
CDR3aa: CASSQWDFSEAFF
d_gene: -
abundance: -
v_gene: TRBV18
j_gene: TRBJ1-1

CDR3nt: TGTGCCAGCAGCCTAGGAGGTACAGAGCAGTACTTC
CDR3aa: CASSLGGTEQYF
d_gene: -
abundance: -
v_gene: TRBV7-9
j_gene: TRBJ2-7

CDR3nt: TGTGCCAGTAATATATGGGGGGACAACACTGAAGCTTTCTTT
CDR3aa: CASNIWGDNTEAFF
d_gene: -
abundance: few
v_gene: TRBV6-1
j_gene: TRBJ1-1

CDR3nt: TGTGCCAGCAGCTTGGACTGGACAGGCTACGAGCAGTACTTC
CDR3aa: CASSLDWTGYEQYF
d_gene: TRBD1
abundance: few
v_gene: TRBV7-9
j_gene: TRBJ2-7

CDR3nt: TGCGCCAGCAGCCAAGCGGGAAGGGGCACAGATACGCAGTATTTT
CDR3aa: CASSQAGRGTDTQYF
d_gene: -
abundance: -
v_gene: TRBV4-3
j_gene: TRBJ2-3

CDR3nt: TGCGCCAGCAGCTCGCAGGGTGACTATGGCTACACCTTC
CDR3aa: CASSSQGDYGYTF
d_gene: -
abundance: few
v_gene: TRBV5-1
j_gene: TRBJ1-2

CDR3nt: TGTGCCAGCTACGGTGCGGGAGGAGCCTACGAGCAGTACTTC
CDR3aa: CASYGAGGAYEQYF
d_gene: TRBD2
abundance: -
v_gene: TRBV27
j_gene: TRBJ2-7

CDR3nt: TGTGCCAGTAGTACCCGACAGGGGACGGCCTACGAGCAGTACTTC
CDR3aa: CASSTRQGTAYEQYF
d_gene: TRBD1
abundance: -
v_gene: TRBV19
j_gene: TRBJ2-7

CDR3nt: TGTGCCAGCAGTTCTTTGACAGGGTCCTATGGCTACACCTTC
CDR3aa: CASSSLTGSYGYTF
d_gene: TRBD1
abundance: -
v_gene: TRBV28
j_gene: TRBJ1-2

CDR3nt: TGTGCCAGCAGCCTGGGACAGGGGGGGACAGATACGCAGTATTTT
CDR3aa: CASSLGQGGTDTQYF
d_gene: TRBD1
abundance: -
v_gene: TRBV7-6
j_gene: TRBJ2-3

CDR3nt: TGTGCCAGCAGGACAGGGTCGCGAGAAAAACTGTTTTTT
CDR3aa: CASRTGSREKLFF
d_gene: TRBD1
abundance: -
v_gene: TRBV28
j_gene: TRBJ1-4

CDR3nt: TGTGCCAGCAGCGCGGACAGCTTTAGCTATGGCTACACCTTC
CDR3aa: CASSADSFSYGYTF
d_gene: -
abundance: -
v_gene: TRBV14
j_gene: TRBJ1-2

CDR3nt: TGTGCCAGCAGCGGGGGGGAAAGGATACGTTCCAACGTCCTGACTTTC
CDR3aa: CASSGGERIRSNVLTF
d_gene: TRBD2
abundance: -
v_gene: TRBV5-6
j_gene: TRBJ2-6

CDR3nt: TGCGCCAGCAGCCCTCAGGGGACCTGGGATACGCAGTATTTT
CDR3aa: CASSPQGTWDTQYF
d_gene: -
abundance: -
v_gene: TRBV5-1
j_gene: TRBJ2-3

CDR3nt: TGTGCCAGCAGTGAAGCGCGGGACAGGTTAACCGGGGAGCTGTTTTTT
CDR3aa: CASSEARDRLTGELFF
d_gene: TRBD1
abundance: -
v_gene: TRBV6-1
j_gene: TRBJ2-2

CDR3nt: TGTGCCAGCAGTTTCGACAGGGCATTGATCACTGAAGCTTTCTTT
CDR3aa: CASSFDRALITEAFF
d_gene: TRBD1
abundance: -
v_gene: TRBV6-5
j_gene: TRBJ1-1

CDR3nt: TGCGCCAGCAGCCAAGGGACAGGGAAGAGCTACGAGCAGTACTTC
CDR3aa: CASSQGTGKSYEQYF
d_gene: TRBD1
abundance: -
v_gene: TRBV4-3
j_gene: TRBJ2-7

CDR3nt: TGTGCCAGCACCGGGGCCTACGAGCAGTACTTC
CDR3aa: CASTGAYEQYF
d_gene: -
abundance: -
v_gene: TRBV28
j_gene: TRBJ2-7

CDR3nt: TGTGCCAGCAGCTTAAGCGGGACTAGCGGGGGGAAAGCCGGGGAGCTGTTTTTT
CDR3aa: CASSLSGTSGGKAGELFF
d_gene: TRBD2
abundance: -
v_gene: TRBV7-3
j_gene: TRBJ2-2

CDR3nt: TGTGCCAGTAGAGTCGGCGGTTTGGCCAAAAACATTCAGTACTTC
CDR3aa: CASRVGGLAKNIQYF
d_gene: -
abundance: -
v_gene: TRBV19
j_gene: TRBJ2-4

CDR3nt: TGTGCCAGCTCAACGACAGGCTCTGGAAACACCATATATTTT
CDR3aa: CASSTTGSGNTIYF
d_gene: -
abundance: -
v_gene: TRBV6-1
j_gene: TRBJ1-3

CDR3nt: TGTGCCAGCAGCTTAAACGCGCAGGGGTGGAACACAGATACGCAGTATTTT
CDR3aa: CASSLNAQGWNTDTQYF
d_gene: -
abundance: -
v_gene: TRBV7-3
j_gene: TRBJ2-3

CDR3nt: TGTGCCAGCCTTTCCCCGGACAGGGATGGCTCCTATAATTCACCCCTCCACTTT
CDR3aa: CASLSPDRDGSYNSPLHF
d_gene: TRBD1
abundance: -
v_gene: TRBV25-1
j_gene: TRBJ1-6

CDR3nt: TGTGCCAGTAGTATAGGCCAGGGCCTAAATCAGCCCCAGCATTTT
CDR3aa: CASSIGQGLNQPQHF
d_gene: -
abundance: -
v_gene: TRBV19
j_gene: TRBJ1-5

CDR3nt: TGTGCCAGCAGCAGGGGGGGGTCACCCCTCCACTTT
CDR3aa: CASSRGGSPLHF
d_gene: -
abundance: -
v_gene: TRBV11-2
j_gene: TRBJ1-6

CDR3nt: TGCGCCAGCAGTCAATTTACTGGGACAGAGCGCCAAGAGACCCAGTACTTC
CDR3aa: CASSQFTGTERQETQYF
d_gene: TRBD1
abundance: -
v_gene: TRBV23-1
j_gene: TRBJ2-5

CDR3nt: TGCGCCAGCAGCCAGCGGGACCGTCACTACGAGCAGTACTTC
CDR3aa: CASSQRDRHYEQYF
d_gene: -
abundance: -
v_gene: TRBV4-3
j_gene: TRBJ2-7

CDR3nt: TGTGCCAGCACCCTCCAGGGCCCCGAAAACGGCAGGGAGCTGTTTTTT
CDR3aa: CASTLQGPENGRELFF
d_gene: -
abundance: -
v_gene: TRBV5-5
j_gene: TRBJ2-2

CDR3nt: TGTGCCAGCAGCTTAGCGGTAGCGGGATTCTCCTACAATGAGCAGTTCTTC
CDR3aa: CASSLAVAGFSYNEQFF
d_gene: TRBD2
abundance: -
v_gene: TRBV7-8
j_gene: TRBJ2-1

CDR3nt: TGTGCCAGCAGCTCCGGACAATCTTCCGGGGAGCTGTTTTTT
CDR3aa: CASSSGQSSGELFF
d_gene: -
abundance: -
v_gene: TRBV5-6
j_gene: TRBJ2-2

CDR3nt: TGTGCCAGCAGCTTAGAATCAGGGTATGAGACCCAGTACTTC
CDR3aa: CASSLESGYETQYF
d_gene: -
abundance: -
v_gene: TRBV7-9
j_gene: TRBJ2-5

CDR3nt: TGTGCCAGCAGCTTAGGAGGCCCTAACACTGAAGCTTTCTTT
CDR3aa: CASSLGGPNTEAFF
d_gene: -
abundance: -
v_gene: TRBV11-2
j_gene: TRBJ1-1

CDR3nt: TGTGCCAGCAGTACCCCGGGTGCAACTAATGAAAAACTGTTTTTT
CDR3aa: CASSTPGATNEKLFF
d_gene: -
abundance: -
v_gene: TRBV6-5
j_gene: TRBJ1-4

CDR3nt: TGTGCCAGCAGTCCCCCAGGAGGGGGCGGAGCCTATGGCTACACCTTC
CDR3aa: CASSPPGGGGAYGYTF
d_gene: TRBD1
abundance: -
v_gene: TRBV27
j_gene: TRBJ1-2

CDR3nt: TGTGCCAGCAGTTTAGGCGGCTCCTACAATGAGCAGTTCTTC
CDR3aa: CASSLGGSYNEQFF
d_gene: -
abundance: -
v_gene: TRBV28
j_gene: TRBJ2-1

CDR3nt: TGTGCCAGCAGCTTAGGACCAGGGGTCAATGACGAGCAGTACTTC
CDR3aa: CASSLGPGVNDEQYF
d_gene: -
abundance: few
v_gene: TRBV11-2
j_gene: TRBJ2-7

CDR3nt: TGTGCCAGCAGCCCCTTTAGGGGTACAGATACGCAGTATTTT
CDR3aa: CASSPFRGTDTQYF
d_gene: -
abundance: -
v_gene: TRBV9
j_gene: TRBJ2-3

CDR3nt: TGTGCCACCAGCAGAGATGGGCGGGGCCATCAGCCCCAGCATTTT
CDR3aa: CATSRDGRGHQPQHF
d_gene: -
abundance: -
v_gene: TRBV15
j_gene: TRBJ1-5

CDR3nt: TGTGCCAGCAGACAGGGGCTTGACACCGGGGAGCTGTTTTTT
CDR3aa: CASRQGLDTGELFF
d_gene: TRBD1
abundance: -
v_gene: TRBV6-4
j_gene: TRBJ2-2

CDR3nt: TGTGCCACCTCCCTCCGCCGGGACAAGAAGAACAATGAGCAGTTCTTC
CDR3aa: CATSLRRDKKNNEQFF
d_gene: -
abundance: -
v_gene: TRBV6-6
j_gene: TRBJ2-1